The rows below give T cell receptor beta chains drawn from one sample of a study of shared clonotypes between healthy human individuals. Clones were read by immunoSEQ multiplex PCR, and TCRdb kept only the in-frame ones, dropping some. In the table there are about 2.4 million clones, more than 85% of which are singletons. The source material was naive CD4+ T cells from PBMCs. All receptors come from a man between 18 and 29 years old in good health. Some clones in this sample may be carry-over from other donors' samples. The CDR3 runs from the conserved cysteine through the conserved F or W. A D gene is named only where the DNA matches it firmly. Some rows have no size entry. The others give once, few or many, or a class for an expanded clone.

J gene,D gene,clone size,V gene,CDR3 protein,CDR3 DNA
TRBJ1-5,.,.,TRBV19,CASSPWVGSNQPQHF,TGTGCCAGTAGCCCGTGGGTGGGCTCAAATCAGCCCCAGCATTTT
TRBJ1-5,.,few,TRBV2,CASASERGSNQPQHF,TGTGCCAGCGCGTCTGAAAGAGGGAGCAATCAGCCCCAGCATTTT
TRBJ1-1,.,once,TRBV13,CASSPTESGRTEAFF,TGTGCCAGCAGTCCCACCGAATCGGGACGGACTGAAGCTTTCTTT
TRBJ2-1,TRBD1,.,TRBV7-9,CASSTGTGGMNEQFF,TGTGCCAGCAGCACCGGGACAGGGGGTATGAATGAGCAGTTCTTC
TRBJ2-7,.,.,TRBV5-6,CASSAPPGGRGGGRSEQYF,TGTGCCAGCAGCGCCCCCCCCGGCGGGAGAGGAGGGGGGCGCTCCGAGCAGTACTTC
TRBJ1-1,TRBD1,.,TRBV5-1,CASSLATGLTGNTEAFF,TGCGCCAGCAGCTTGGCGACAGGGCTTACTGGGAACACTGAAGCTTTCTTT
TRBJ2-7,TRBD1,.,TRBV28,CASSVDRPNEQYF,TGTGCCAGCAGTGTGGACAGGCCGAACGAGCAGTACTTC
TRBJ1-2,.,.,TRBV30,CAWSSYGQGGYTF,TGTGCCTGGAGCTCATACGGGCAGGGTGGCTACACCTTC
TRBJ2-5,.,.,TRBV29-1,CSVDRYQETQYF,TGCAGCGTTGACAGGTACCAAGAGACCCAGTACTTC
TRBJ1-1,.,.,TRBV28,CASSFIRLSYTEAFF,TGTGCCAGCAGTTTTATTCGGTTGTCGTATACTGAAGCTTTCTTT
TRBJ1-5,.,.,TRBV4-3,CASSQTGTFPHQPQHF,TGCGCCAGCAGCCAGACCGGGACATTCCCCCATCAGCCCCAGCATTTT
TRBJ2-5,.,.,TRBV5-1,CASSPFGRAPQETQYF,TGCGCCAGCAGCCCCTTCGGCAGGGCCCCTCAAGAGACCCAGTACTTC
TRBJ2-5,TRBD2,.,TRBV7-7,CASSPGLAGGVQETQYF,TGTGCCAGCAGCCCGGGACTAGCGGGAGGCGTACAAGAGACCCAGTACTTC
TRBJ1-3,.,.,TRBV27,CASSPGRGNTIYF,TGTGCCAGCAGTCCCGGTCGTGGAAACACCATATATTTT
TRBJ2-1,TRBD2,once,TRBV28,CASKMGGTSVYNEQFF,TGTGCCAGCAAAATGGGGGGGACTAGCGTCTACAATGAGCAGTTCTTC
TRBJ1-1,.,.,TRBV5-1,CASSPAKDTEAFF,TGCGCCAGCAGCCCGGCGAAGGACACTGAAGCTTTCTTT
TRBJ1-2,.,.,TRBV29-1,CSGGQGSNYGYTF,TGCAGCGGGGGGCAGGGGTCTAACTATGGCTACACCTTC
TRBJ2-3,.,once,TRBV9,CASTLRGNTDTQYF,TGTGCCAGCACCCTTCGGGGTAACACAGATACGCAGTATTTT
TRBJ1-2,TRBD1,few,TRBV30,CAWSDGTAYGYTF,TGTGCCTGGAGTGATGGGACAGCCTATGGCTACACCTTC
TRBJ2-5,.,once,TRBV5-1,CASSLGAGLETQYF,TGCGCCAGCAGCTTGGGGGCAGGATTGGAGACCCAGTACTTC
TRBJ2-5,.,.,TRBV11-3,CASSLGVTGEGETQYF,TGTGCCAGCAGCTTAGGTGTTACGGGAGAGGGAGAGACCCAGTACTTC
TRBJ2-1,.,.,TRBV10-2,CASNTLHSYNEQFF,TGCGCCAGCAACACCTTACACTCCTACAATGAGCAGTTCTTC
TRBJ2-3,TRBD1,.,TRBV19,CASSQRQGSDTQYF,TGTGCCAGTAGTCAAAGACAGGGCTCAGATACGCAGTATTTT
TRBJ2-2,.,.,TRBV6-1,CASSERLRADTGELFF,TGTGCCAGCAGTGAACGGCTTAGGGCGGACACCGGGGAGCTGTTTTTT
TRBJ1-5,TRBD1,.,TRBV7-2,CASSLRQGVGQPQHF,TGTGCCAGCAGCCTAAGACAGGGGGTAGGACAGCCCCAGCATTTT
TRBJ1-5,.,.,TRBV28,CASSLSAAQSNQPQHF,TGTGCCAGCAGTTTAAGTGCAGCCCAGAGCAATCAGCCCCAGCATTTT
TRBJ1-3,.,few,TRBV27,CASSSAGITGNTIYF,TGTGCCAGCAGTTCGGCGGGAATAACTGGAAACACCATATATTTT
TRBJ2-7,.,.,TRBV6-5,CASSYQVAGPYEQYF,TGTGCCAGCAGTTACCAAGTGGCAGGACCCTACGAGCAGTACTTC
TRBJ1-2,.,.,TRBV28,CASTAGAGGVEGYTF,TGTGCCAGCACTGCAGGGGCCGGGGGAGTAGAAGGCTACACCTTC
TRBJ2-5,.,.,TRBV7-9,CASSAPGETQYF,TGTGCCAGCAGCGCCCCCGGGGAGACCCAGTACTTC